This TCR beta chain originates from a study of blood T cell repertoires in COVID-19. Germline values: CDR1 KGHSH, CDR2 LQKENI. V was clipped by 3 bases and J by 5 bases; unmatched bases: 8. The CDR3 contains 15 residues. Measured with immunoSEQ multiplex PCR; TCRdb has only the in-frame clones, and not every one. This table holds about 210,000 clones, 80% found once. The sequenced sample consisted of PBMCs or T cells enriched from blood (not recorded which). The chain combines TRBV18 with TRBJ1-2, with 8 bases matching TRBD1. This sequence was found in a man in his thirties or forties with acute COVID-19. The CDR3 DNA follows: TGTGCCAGCTCACCCCTCGACAGGGGAGGGTATGGCTACACCTTC. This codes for CASSPLDRGGYGYTF.